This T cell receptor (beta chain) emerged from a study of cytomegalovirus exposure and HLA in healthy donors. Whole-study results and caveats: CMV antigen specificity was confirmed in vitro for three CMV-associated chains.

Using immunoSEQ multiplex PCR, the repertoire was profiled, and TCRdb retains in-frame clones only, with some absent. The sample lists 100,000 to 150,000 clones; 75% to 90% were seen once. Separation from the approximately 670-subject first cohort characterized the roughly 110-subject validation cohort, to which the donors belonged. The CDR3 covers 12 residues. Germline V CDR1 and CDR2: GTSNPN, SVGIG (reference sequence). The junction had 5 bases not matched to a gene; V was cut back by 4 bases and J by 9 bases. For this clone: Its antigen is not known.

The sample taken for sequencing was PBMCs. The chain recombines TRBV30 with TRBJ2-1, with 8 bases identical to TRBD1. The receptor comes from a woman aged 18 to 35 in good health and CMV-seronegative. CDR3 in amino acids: CAWTGGASEQFF. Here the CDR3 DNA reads TGTGCCTGGACAGGGGGCGCTTCTGAGCAGTTCTTC.